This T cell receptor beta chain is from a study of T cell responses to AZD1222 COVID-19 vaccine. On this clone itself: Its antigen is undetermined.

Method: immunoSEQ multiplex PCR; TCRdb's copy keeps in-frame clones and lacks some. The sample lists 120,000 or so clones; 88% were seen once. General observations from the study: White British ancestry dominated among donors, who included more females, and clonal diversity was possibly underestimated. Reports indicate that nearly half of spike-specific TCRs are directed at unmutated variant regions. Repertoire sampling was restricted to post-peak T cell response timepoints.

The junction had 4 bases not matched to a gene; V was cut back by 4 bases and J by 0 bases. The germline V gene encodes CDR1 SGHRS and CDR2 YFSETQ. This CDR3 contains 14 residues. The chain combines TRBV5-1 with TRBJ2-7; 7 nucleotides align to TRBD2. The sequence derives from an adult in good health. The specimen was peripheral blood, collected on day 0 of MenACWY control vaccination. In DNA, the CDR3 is TGCGCCAGCAGCCCCCGGGAGGACTCCTACGAGCAGTACTTC. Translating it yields CASSPREDSYEQYF.